One sample yielded the 11 T cell receptor beta chains listed below, sequenced in a study of blood T cell repertoires in COVID-19. The method was immunoSEQ multiplex PCR; TCRdb's version includes in-frame clones alone and lacks a portion of them. Of roughly 180,000 clones listed, approximately 85% were seen once; the top ten hold 0.95% to 1.5%. Sequenced: peripheral blood. Source of these receptors: a man aged 60 to 69 who had recovered from COVID-19.

This chain joins TRBV5-1 and TRBJ2-2, with D perhaps matching TRBD2 (5 bases). V lost 0 bases and J lost 0, with 6 bases in between. The CDR3 has 15 residues. Germline lookup yields CDR1 SGHRS and CDR2 YFSETQ. DNA of the CDR3: TGCGCCAGCAGCTTGGAACTAGCGAACACCGGGGAGCTGTTTTTT. This codes for CASSLELANTGELFF.

V usage is TRBV24-1 and J usage is TRBJ2-5, with D hard to call. The CDR3 contains 15 residues. Between the trimmed V and J ends, which lost 4 bases and 4 bases, there was a span of 15 bases. Looked up from germline, CDR1 is KGHDR and CDR2 is SFDVKD. CDR3 coding DNA: TGTGCCACCAGTGACCCCGCCATGGCCAGAGAGACCCAGTACTTC. Protein: CATSDPAMARETQYF.

This chain joins TRBV2 and TRBJ1-1; 7 bases map to TRBD1. The CDR3 runs to 16 residues. With 5 bases clipped from V and 0 bases from J, the junction kept 9 bases outside the gene matches. Per the germline V gene, CDR1 is SNHLY and CDR2 is FYNNEI. The CDR3 spells CASSRTGRVLNTEAFF. The CDR3, as DNA: TGTGCCAGCAGTAGGACAGGCCGGGTTTTGAACACTGAAGCTTTCTTT.

V is TRBV19 and J is TRBJ1-1; D not resolved. The germline V and J ends were trimmed by 2 bases and 8 bases, with 21 bases remaining between them. The germline gives CDR1 LNHDA, CDR2 SQIVND (reference sequence). This CDR3 has 16 amino acids. CDR3 sequence reads: CASSIRGRSSTLEAFF. In DNA form, the CDR3 reads TGTGCCAGTAGTATACGAGGGAGGAGTAGTACACTAGAAGCTTTCTTT.

This sequence joins TRBV18 and TRBJ1-4, with 7 bases aligning to TRBD1. The CDR3 runs 14 residues. Germline loops: CDR1 KGHSH, CDR2 LQKENI. Unmatched junction bases numbered 6, after V lost 6 bases and J lost 5 bases. The CDR3 DNA sequence: TGTGCCAGCTCTCCAGGGACAGCGAATGAAAAACTGTTTTTT. It codes for CASSPGTANEKLFF. The full variable domain, completed using reference TRBV18 and TRBJ1-4, is NAGVMQNPRHLVRRRGQEARLRCSPMKGHSHVYWYRQLPEEGLKFMVYLQKENIIDESGMPKERFSAEFPKEGPSILRIQQVVRGDSAAYFCASSPGTANEKLFFGSGTQLSVL.

The chain joins TRBV6-6 to TRBJ2-7; 7 bases match TRBD1. CDR1 MNHNY and CDR2 SVGAGI come from the germline V gene (reference sequence). This CDR3 has 14 amino acids. J was trimmed by 0 bases and V by 7 bases; bases with no gene match: 6. The CDR3, as DNA: TGTGCCAGCACCCGACAGGGAGACTCCTACGAGCAGTACTTC. This encodes CASTRQGDSYEQYF.

V usage is TRBV19 and J usage is TRBJ1-5; maybe TRBD1 (5 bases). From germline, CDR1 is LNHDA and CDR2 SQIVND (reference sequence). This CDR3 contains 15 residues. The V and J ends lost 7 bases and 4 bases respectively, with 17 bases between them. CDR3 nucleotides: TGTGCCAGTATGCAGACAGCCACCTCGAATCAGCCCCAGCATTTT. It specifies CASMQTATSNQPQHF. Complete variable domain (other parts from reference TRBV19 and TRBJ1-5): DGGITQSPKYLFRKEGQNVTLSCEQNLNHDAMYWYRQDPGQGLRLIYYSQIVNDFQKGDIAEGYSVSREKKESFPLTVTSAQKNPTAFYLCASMQTATSNQPQHFGDGTRLSIL.

J is TRBJ2-1 and V is TRBV11-1; 7 positions match TRBD1. Germline CDR1 SGHAT, CDR2 FQDESV (reference sequence). The CDR3 spans 15 residues. Trimming removed 5 bases from V and 1 base from J; junction bases left unmatched: 5. For the CDR3, the DNA is TGTGCCAGCAGCCGCGACAGGGTTTCCTACAATGAGCAGTTCTTC. Translated: CASSRDRVSYNEQFF. Drawing the rest from reference TRBV11-1 and TRBJ2-1, the complete variable domain is EAEVAQSPRYKITEKSQAVAFWCDPISGHATLYWYRQILGQGPELLVQFQDESVVDDSQLPKDRFSAERLKGVDSTLKIQPAELGDSAMYLCASSRDRVSYNEQFFGPGTRLTVL.

The chain employs TRBV5-5 and TRBJ1-5; tentatively, D is TRBD1 (6 bases). This CDR3 has 15 residues. Trimming took off 1 base at V and 5 bases at J, with 13 bases between the two ends. CDR1 and CDR2 (germline): SGHKS, YYEKEE (reference sequence). The CDR3 sequence: CASSLTQGTDQPQHF. The DNA for the CDR3 is TGTGCCAGCAGCTTGACACAGGGTACGGATCAGCCCCAGCATTTT.

This chain links TRBV7-6 with TRBJ2-7, with 7 bases that match TRBD1. Germline V gene sequence: CDR1 SGHVS, CDR2 FNYEAQ. Unmatched junction bases numbered 8, after V lost 0 bases and J lost 6 bases. The CDR3 spans 15 residues. In DNA form, the CDR3 reads TGTGCCAGCAGCTTAGCCGGGACAGTCGCTAGCGAGCAGTACTTC. Protein product: CASSLAGTVASEQYF.

The chain recombines TRBV27 with TRBJ2-3; TRBD2 agrees at 10 bases. This CDR3 has 16 residues. The germline gives CDR1 MNHEY, CDR2 SMNVEV (reference sequence). Unmatched junction bases numbered 6, after V lost 5 bases and J lost 1 base. CDR3 sequence: CASSLDGLAGTDTQYF. In DNA form, the CDR3 reads TGTGCCAGCAGTCTTGACGGACTAGCGGGCACAGATACGCAGTATTTT.